This entry lists 11 T cell receptor beta chains sequenced from one sample in a study of cytomegalovirus exposure and HLA in healthy donors. Clones were sequenced by immunoSEQ multiplex PCR, and TCRdb holds only the in-frame ones, with some missing. The sample has fewer than 95,000 clones, roughly 80% seen once. The source material was PBMCs. The receptors come from a woman younger than 35 in good health and CMV-seropositive.

This clone was recorded only once. This chain joins TRBV27 and TRBJ2-7, with 7 bases matching TRBD2. The germline CDR1 and CDR2 sequences are MNHEY and SMNVEV (reference sequence). Trimming removed 2 bases from V and 1 base from J; junction bases left unmatched: 8. The CDR3 is 16 amino acids. This CDR3 reads CASSLIGPSGSYEQYF. The CDR3 nucleotides are TGTGCCAGCAGTTTAATCGGGCCTAGCGGATCCTACGAGCAGTACTTC.

In this sample, this clone turned up a few times. The chain recombines TRBV6-5 with TRBJ2-5, with D maybe TRBD1 (6 bases). CDR1 and CDR2 from the germline V gene are MNHEY and SVGAGI. The CDR3 sequence is 14 residues long. The germline V and J ends were trimmed by 2 bases and 5 bases, with 12 bases remaining between them. CDR3: CASSYDRFLETQYF. In DNA form, the CDR3 reads TGTGCCAGCAGTTACGACAGGTTTTTGGAGACCCAGTACTTC.

The chain carries TRBV7-8 and TRBJ2-5; 10 bases are shared with TRBD2. CDR1 SGHVS and CDR2 FQNEAQ come from the germline V gene. The ends lost 1 base at V and 5 bases at J; junction bases unmatched: 7. CDR3 size: 16 residues. The CDR3 DNA reads as TGTGCCAGCAGCTTAGTCAGCGGGGGGGCCAGGGAGACCCAGTACTTC. It codes for CASSLVSGGARETQYF.

This chain links TRBV18 with TRBJ2-5; TRBD1 agrees at 8 bases. The germline V gene encodes CDR1 KGHSH and CDR2 LQKENI. The CDR3 loop spans 15 amino acids. The J segment lost 1 base and the V segment lost 2 bases, leaving 3 bases of the junction unmatched. The CDR3 DNA reads as TGTGCCAGCTCACCAGGACAGGGCTTCCAAGAGACCCAGTACTTC. Encoded protein: CASSPGQGFQETQYF.

This sequence joins TRBV6-1 and TRBJ2-3; TRBD2 agrees at 11 bases. V shed 4 bases, J shed 5 bases, and the junction held 2 bases outside the gene matches. Germline V gives CDR1 MNHNS, CDR2 SASEGT. The CDR3 covers 14 residues. The CDR3 sequence is CASSVLAGEDTQYF. The CDR3 DNA is TGTGCCAGCAGTGTACTAGCGGGGGAAGATACGCAGTATTTT.

The V and J genes are TRBV7-2 and TRBJ2-7; TRBD2 aligns across 11 bases. After removal of 6 bases from V and 11 bases from J, the junction contained 9 bases not matched to a gene. Germline V gives CDR1 SGHTA, CDR2 FQGNSA. This CDR3 is 13 amino acids long. CDR3 protein: CASSSSGTSGEYF. CDR3 nucleotide sequence: TGTGCCAGCAGTTCATCCGGGACTAGCGGAGAGTACTTC.

The chain has TRBV27 and TRBJ1-5, with 9 bases aligning to TRBD1. This CDR3 comprises 13 residues. Germline CDR1 is MNHEY and CDR2 is SMNVEV (reference sequence). Germline trimming cut 6 bases from V and 7 bases from J; bases unmatched to any gene: 4. The CDR3 is CASRTGGGQPQHF. The DNA of the CDR3 is TGTGCCAGCAGAACAGGGGGCGGGCAGCCCCAGCATTTT.

The chain links TRBV19 to TRBJ2-3; D might be TRBD2 (6 bases). The germline V gene encodes CDR1 LNHDA and CDR2 SQIVND (reference sequence). The CDR3 spans 15 residues. Trimming took off 3 bases at V and 6 bases at J, with 16 bases between the two ends. The CDR3 DNA reads as TGTGCCAGTAGTATTGGGTTAGCGGCCCCGGATACGCAGTATTTT. This encodes CASSIGLAAPDTQYF.

This chain uses TRBV28 with TRBJ2-1, with D perhaps matching TRBD1 (5 bases). The germline gives CDR1 MDHEN, CDR2 SYDVKM. This CDR3 region has 12 residues. V was shortened by 6 bases and J by 15 bases, with 18 bases between the two germline ends. The CDR3 nucleotides are TGTGCCAGCAGCATAAGTAGGGGTGGCGCGTTCTTC. Translating gives CASSISRGGAFF.

This clone showed up just once. One junction end disagrees with the germline gene, perhaps due to a read error. This chain uses TRBV7-9 with TRBJ2-3, with 8 bases that match TRBD1. The CDR3 spans 12 residues. Germline V gene lookup returns CDR1 SEHNR and CDR2 FQNEAQ (reference sequence). As DNA, the CDR3 is TGTGCCAGCAGCCCCGGGACAGGTACGCAGTATTTT. Protein: CASSPGTGTQYF. The variable domain in full, completed from reference TRBV7-9 and TRBJ2-3, reads DTGVSQNPRHKITKRGQNVTFRCDPISEHNRLYWYRQTLGQGPEFLTYFQNEAQLEKSRLLSDRFSAERPKGSFSTLEIQRTEQGDSAMYLCASSPGTGTQYFGPGTRLTVL.

This clone was seen only once. The rearrangement joins TRBV4-1 to TRBJ2-7, with 11 bases lining up with TRBD2. CDR1 and CDR2 (germline): MGHRA, YSYEKL. This CDR3 has 15 residues. Germline trimming cut 4 bases from V and 2 bases from J; bases unmatched to any gene: 4. The CDR3 loop is CASSRSSGGTYEQYF. The CDR3 DNA reads TGCGCCAGCAGCCGATCTAGCGGGGGGACCTACGAGCAGTACTTC.